The source of this TCR beta chain is a study of cytomegalovirus exposure and HLA in healthy donors. On the study more broadly: Samples from HLA-typed donors yielded 65 million to 90 million unique TCRs in an early data release.

Researchers ran the PCR with 60 Vbeta and 13 Jbeta primers. TCRdb's copy holds only in-frame clones and misses some; the assay was immunoSEQ multiplex PCR. The profile shows some 200,000 clones, just under 70% of them singletons. This clone has just a few counts. Germline CDR1 SEHNR, CDR2 FQNEAQ (reference sequence). The CDR3 is 17 amino acids. Trimming left V 2 bases short and J 5 bases short, with 18 bases between. Healthy bone marrow donors made up the donors. The genes are TRBV7-9 and TRBJ1-4, with D perhaps matching TRBD1 (6 bases). The TCR comes from a man aged 40-55 years in good health and CMV-seropositive. The sequenced sample consisted of PBMCs. For the CDR3, the DNA is TGTGCCAGCAGCTTAAAAGGATCGGACAGCCGAAATGAAAAACTGTTTTTT. It is translated as CASSLKGSDSRNEKLFF.